Detailed here is one T cell receptor beta chain. PCR was performed a second time for about 7 to 12 cycles using a sample-barcoded 5' primer and a J-beta primer mix. In TCRdb, the 5' RACE reads were re-called with MiXCR into one record per CDR3 protein. The sample comprises some 1.5 million distinct CDR3 sequences, 28% of which are singletons, and 7.7% rests with the top ten. The data stem from a study of blood T cells in healthy people across ages. The CDR3 totals 14 residues. From germline, CDR1 is SEHNR and CDR2 FQNEAQ (reference sequence). Trimming left V 8 bases short and J 7 bases short, with 20 bases between.

The rearrangement uses TRBV7-9 and TRBJ1-2, with D maybe TRBD1 (5 bases). Sequencing was performed on blood. The receptor was derived from a woman aged 25 to 39 in good health. CDR3 bases: TGTGCCAGCGTCCCCGGGGGAGGAATTACTGGCTACACCTTC. Translated, it gives CASVPGGGITGYTF.